The 13 T cell receptor beta chains below were found in one sample sequenced in a study of identical twins. Each CDR3 protein gets one entry after TCRdb re-called the 5' RACE reads with MiXCR. This table holds more than 200,000 distinct CDR3 sequences, about 14% found once. Sequencing input: memory (CD45RO+) T cells sorted from blood. Every receptor here comes from a woman aged 18-29 years in good health.

A few counts support this clonotype. Mismatch with germline at one junction end may stem from a read error. V and J are TRBV7-7 and TRBJ2-3, with D tentatively TRBD1 (5 bases). The CDR3 runs to 14 residues. Germline V gene lookup returns CDR1 SSHAT and CDR2 FNYEAQ (reference sequence). CDR3 sequence (DNA): TGTGCTAGCAGCCTCAGGGTCCCACCAGATACGCAGTATTTT. Its translation: CASSLRVPPDTQYF.

This clonotype appeared a few times. The rearrangement uses TRBV16 and TRBJ2-7, with 7 nucleotides matching TRBD2. The CDR3 covers 14 residues. Germline loops: CDR1 KGHSY, CDR2 FQNENV. After removal of 1 base from V and 1 base from J, the junction contained 1 base not matched to a gene. For the CDR3, the DNA is TGTGCCAGCAGCCAATGGGAGGGTTCCTACGAGCAGTACTTC. It is translated as CASSQWEGSYEQYF.

This clonotype was found a few times. V and J are TRBV7-2 and TRBJ1-1; 9 bases agree with TRBD1. The ends lost 5 bases at V and 6 bases at J; junction bases unmatched: 7. This CDR3 region has 14 residues. Per germline, CDR1 SGHTA and CDR2 FQGNSA. The CDR3: CASSPGQGRAEAFF. In DNA form, the CDR3 reads TGTGCCAGCAGCCCTGGACAGGGGAGGGCTGAAGCTTTCTTT.

V usage is TRBV10-3 and J usage is TRBJ2-5; D is unclear. Trimming cost V 4 bases and J 2 bases, with 11 bases left between them. The CDR3 runs to 14 residues. CDR1 and CDR2 from the germline V gene are ENHRY and SYGVKD. CDR3 DNA sequence: TGTGCCATCAGTGGGCAGGAGACACAAGAGACCCAGTACTTC. It codes for CAISGQETQETQYF.

The CDR3 DNA follows: TGTGCCAGCAGCTTTGAGACTAGCGCCATACTATACGAGCAGTACTTC. The encoded protein is CASSFETSAILYEQYF. The J gene is TRBJ2-7, the V gene TRBV9, with 8 nucleotides matching TRBD2. The CDR3 sequence is 16 residues long. Germline V gene sequence: CDR1 SGDLS, CDR2 YYNGEE. The J segment lost 4 bases and the V segment lost 4 bases, leaving 13 bases of the junction unmatched. Full variable domain (rest looked up from reference TRBV9 and TRBJ2-7): DSGVTQTPKHLITATGQRVTLRCSPRSGDLSVYWYQQSLDQGLQFLIQYYNGEERAKGNILERFSAQQFPDLHSELNLSSLELGDSALYFCASSFETSAILYEQYFGPGTRLTVT.

The chain recombines TRBV5-5 with TRBJ2-7, with no clear D. From germline, CDR1 is SGHKS and CDR2 YYEKEE (reference sequence). The CDR3 has 13 amino acids. Between the trimmed V and J ends, which lost 0 bases and 3 bases, there was a span of 7 bases. CDR3 amino acids: CASSLDSRYEQYF. The CDR3 DNA reads TGTGCCAGCAGCTTGGACAGCCGCTACGAGCAGTACTTC.

V and J are TRBV5-1 and TRBJ2-3; D is ambiguous. Trimming took 0 bases from V and 1 from J, leaving 12 bases between them. Germline V lookup: CDR1 SGHRS, CDR2 YFSETQ. The CDR3 is made up of 16 amino acids. The CDR3 DNA sequence: TGCGCCAGCAGCTTGGAATCTCATAGAGGCACAGATACGCAGTATTTT. This gives the protein CASSLESHRGTDTQYF.

This clonotype has only a few counts. The V call is TRBV7-9, the J call TRBJ2-7; 7 bases align to TRBD2. CDR1 and CDR2 from the germline V gene are SEHNR and FQNEAQ (reference sequence). V lost 2 bases and J lost 4; bases outside the gene matches: 8. The CDR3 is 15 amino acids. CDR3 in amino acids: CASSLLAGAGYEQYF. CDR3 nucleotide sequence: TGTGCCAGCAGCTTACTGGCGGGAGCCGGATACGAGCAGTACTTC.

V is TRBV25-1 and J is TRBJ2-1, with 11 bases matching TRBD1. Germline CDR1 reads MGHDK; CDR2 reads SYGVNS. This CDR3 region has 15 residues. J was trimmed by 10 bases and V by 4 bases; bases with no gene match: 9. The CDR3 protein is CASSAPGTGGVEQFF. CDR3 coding DNA: TGTGCCAGCAGTGCACCCGGGACAGGGGGGGTCGAGCAGTTCTTC. Using reference TRBV25-1 and TRBJ2-1 for the parts outside the CDR3, the full variable domain is EADIYQTPRYLVIGTGKKITLECSQTMGHDKMYWYQQDPGMELHLIHYSYGVNSTEKGDLSSESTVSRIRTEHFPLTLESARPSHTSQYLCASSAPGTGGVEQFFGPGTRLTVL.

This chain connects TRBV7-2 to TRBJ2-3, with TRBD2 as a possible D gene (5 bases). Trimming cost V 5 bases and J 4 bases, with 13 bases left between them. Per the germline V gene, CDR1 is SGHTA and CDR2 is FQGNSA. The CDR3 length is 14 residues. In DNA, the CDR3 is TGTGCCAGCAGCGATCGGGGTGCCCCAGATACGCAGTATTTT. This codes for CASSDRGAPDTQYF.

This clonotype has at least ten counts. The gene calls are TRBV4-3 and TRBJ2-5; weak D call: TRBD1 (5 bases). CDR1 and CDR2 (germline): LGHNA, YSLEER. Trimming took off 0 bases at V and 5 bases at J, with 7 bases between the two ends. CDR3 length: 13 residues. In DNA form, the CDR3 reads TGCGCCAGCAGCCAAGATCGACAGGAGACCCAGTACTTC. It codes for CASSQDRQETQYF.

The rearrangement uses TRBV5-1 and TRBJ2-7; no firm D call. Germline V gene sequence: CDR1 SGHRS, CDR2 YFSETQ. The CDR3 runs to 14 residues. V lost 0 bases and J lost 5, with 12 bases in between. CDR3 sequence reads: CASSLGLVVHEQYF. The DNA for the CDR3 is TGCGCCAGCAGCTTGGGATTAGTAGTTCACGAGCAGTACTTC.

The sample holds a few counts of this clonotype. This chain joins TRBV9 and TRBJ2-1, with 8 bases lining up with TRBD2. Germline V gene sequence: CDR1 SGDLS, CDR2 YYNGEE. This CDR3 is built from 14 residues. V shed 3 bases, J shed 6 bases, and the junction held 5 bases outside the gene matches. CDR3 bases: TGTGCCAGCAGCGGAGCGGGAGCGGTCAATGAGCAGTTCTTC. This codes for CASSGAGAVNEQFF.